This is a list of T cell receptor beta chains from one sample in a study of CD8+ T cells in alopecia areata. Using immunoSEQ multiplex PCR, the repertoire was profiled, and TCRdb retains in-frame clones only, with some absent. The sample comprises around 120,000 clones, 58% of which are singletons, and around 30% rests with the top ten. The sequencing used CD8+ T cells sorted from blood, collected at week 4, from a patient treated with tofacitinib. The receptors come from a human donor with alopecia areata. CDR3s include the opening cysteine and the closing phenylalanine or tryptophan. Each record gives: clone size, V gene, J gene, D gene, CDR3 DNA, CDR3 protein. D genes are given only for firm matches. Where a row states a size, it is once, few, many or the class of an expanded clone; other rows omit it.

>NA|TRBV13|TRBJ1-6|NA
TGTGCCAGCAGCTTAGGCATTAATTCACCCCTCCACTTT
CASSLGINSPLHF
>few|TRBV29-1|TRBJ2-1|TRBD1
TGCAGCGTTGAGCCAGACTGGACAGGGAACAATGAGCAGTTCTTC
CSVEPDWTGNNEQFF
>NA|TRBV5-1|TRBJ2-1|NA
TGCGCCAGCAGCCCGGACTACTATGAGCAGTTCTTC
CASSPDYYEQFF
>NA|TRBV29-1|TRBJ2-7|NA
TGCAGCGTTGAAGAGCAACAGGCTTCAGCCTACGAGCAGTACTTC
CSVEEQQASAYEQYF
>NA|TRBV30|TRBJ2-3|NA
TGTGCCTGGAGTGTAGCCGGGACCAGCACAGATACGCAGTATTTT
CAWSVAGTSTDTQYF
>NA|TRBV30|TRBJ1-3|TRBD1
TGTGCCTGGACAGGGGGTCAAACTGGAAACACCATATATTTT
CAWTGGQTGNTIYF
>NA|TRBV29-1|TRBJ1-2|NA
TGCAGCGTTGGGTTAGGACGGACTCCGAACTATGGCTACACCTTC
CSVGLGRTPNYGYTF
>NA|TRBV5-1|TRBJ2-7|NA
TGCGCCAGCAGCCTCGAAGGACCCTACGAGCAGTACTTC
CASSLEGPYEQYF
>NA|TRBV29-1|TRBJ2-3|NA
TGCAGCGTCGGTTCCGAGAACACAGATACGCAGTATTTT
CSVGSENTDTQYF
>few|TRBV2|TRBJ2-7|NA
TGTGCCAGCAGTGTGTACGAGCAGTACTTC
CASSVYEQYF
>NA|TRBV7-8|TRBJ2-1|TRBD2
TGTGCCAGCAGCCCCGGGGGGGCGAGCTCCTACAATGAGCAGTTCTTC
CASSPGGASSYNEQFF
>NA|TRBV2|TRBJ2-1|NA
TGTGCCAGCAGCGCCACCGGGACGAGGGATGAGCAGTTCTTC
CASSATGTRDEQFF
>NA|TRBV29-1|TRBJ2-7|NA
TGCAGCGTTACCCCCGGGGAGGGGGCCTCCTACGAGCAGTACTTC
CSVTPGEGASYEQYF
>NA|TRBV7-9|TRBJ2-5|TRBD1
TGTGCCAGCAGTACGCCGACAGGGGCAGAGACCCAGTACTTC
CASSTPTGAETQYF
>NA|TRBV6-6|TRBJ2-7|NA
TGTGCCAGCAGTTCCGAAAATGGCCACGAGCAGTACTTC
CASSSENGHEQYF
>few|TRBV29-1|TRBJ2-7|NA
TGCAGCGTCCACGAGGGCGAGCAGTACTTC
CSVHEGEQYF
>few|TRBV30|TRBJ2-1|NA
TGTGCCTGCAATGAGCAGTTCTTC
CACNEQFF
>once|TRBV19|TRBJ1-6|NA
TGTGCCACCGCTACGGGGTGGAATTCACCCCTCCACTTT
CATATGWNSPLHF
>NA|TRBV30|TRBJ1-6|NA
TGTGCCTGGAGTGTAAACAATTCACCCCTCCACTTT
CAWSVNNSPLHF
>few|TRBV29-1|TRBJ2-7|TRBD1
TGCAGCGTTGAAGGCCCGGGACAGGGCTACGAGCAGTACTTC
CSVEGPGQGYEQYF
>NA|TRBV5-1|TRBJ2-5|NA
TGCGCCAGCAGCTTGACCGGCTTGCGGGGCCAAGAGACCCAGTACTTC
CASSLTGLRGQETQYF
>NA|TRBV4-1|TRBJ2-3|TRBD2
TGCGCCAGCAGCCAAGATGGGACTAGCCCTGCTACGCCACACACAGATACGCAGTATTTT
CASSQDGTSPATPHTDTQYF
>NA|TRBV29-1|TRBJ2-7|NA
TGCAGCGTTGAAGGGACACCCTCCTACGAGCAGTACTTC
CSVEGTPSYEQYF
>once|TRBV30|TRBJ1-1|NA
TGTGCCTGGAGTACAGGTGAGAACACTGAAGCTTTCTTT
CAWSTGENTEAFF
>few|TRBV7-9|TRBJ2-1|TRBD2
TGTGCCAGCAGCGCCCCCCCCGGGGGGGCTATCAATGAGCAGTTCTTC
CASSAPPGGAINEQFF
>NA|TRBV6-5|TRBJ1-2|TRBD1
TGTGCCAGCAGTTGGACCGAACAGGGGGACTATGGCTACACCTTC
CASSWTEQGDYGYTF
>NA|TRBV13|TRBJ1-2|NA
TGTGCCAGCAGCTTAGGAGTTACGATTGGCTACACCTTC
CASSLGVTIGYTF
>NA|TRBV5-6|TRBJ2-7|NA
TGTGCCAGCAGCGGAGGGCAAGCCGAGCAGTACTTC
CASSGGQAEQYF
>NA|TRBV27|TRBJ2-5|NA
TGTGCCAGCAGTTTTCGAGAGACCCAGTACTTC
CASSFRETQYF
>few|TRBV27|TRBJ1-2|NA
TGTGCCAGCAGTTTATATGTGCGGGATCACAAGGGCTACACCTTC
CASSLYVRDHKGYTF
>few|TRBV7-8|TRBJ2-3|TRBD2
TGTGCCAGCAGCGGACTAGCGGGGGGCGCAGATACGCAGTATTTT
CASSGLAGGADTQYF
>NA|TRBV14|TRBJ2-7|TRBD1
TGTGCCAGCAGCCAATGGACAGGCTCCTACGAGCAGTACTTC
CASSQWTGSYEQYF
>few|TRBV5-1|TRBJ1-1|NA
TGCGCCAGCAGCTTGGAAGGGGGCACTGAAGCTTTCTTT
CASSLEGGTEAFF
>once|TRBV29-1|TRBJ2-3|TRBD2
TGCAGCGTTGAAGATGGAGGACTAGCCGCAGATACGCAGTATTTT
CSVEDGGLAADTQYF
>NA|TRBV7-9|TRBJ2-5|NA
TGTGCCAGCAGCCTCCCGGGACTTTGGATGGAGACCCAGTACTTC
CASSLPGLWMETQYF
>NA|TRBV7-9|TRBJ1-4|NA
TGTGCCAGCAGCCCCCCTGCTAATGAAAAACTGTTTTTT
CASSPPANEKLFF
>NA|TRBV4-3|TRBJ2-1|NA
TGCGCCAGCAGCCTGGACGGGCGGGGCAGCTCCTACAATGAGCAGTTCTTC
CASSLDGRGSSYNEQFF
>NA|TRBV25-1|TRBJ2-5|NA
TGTGCCAGCAGGGGGGCGGGGGCTTCCATGGAGACCCAGTACTTC
CASRGAGASMETQYF
>NA|TRBV29-1|TRBJ2-7|TRBD1
TGCAGCGTTGGGGACAGCTTATACGAGCAGTACTTC
CSVGDSLYEQYF
>NA|TRBV19|TRBJ1-5|NA
TGTGCCAGCCCAATCAACCGGGCAACCGGTCAGCCCCAGCATTTT
CASPINRATGQPQHF
>few|TRBV29-1|TRBJ1-1|NA
TGCAGCGTTTCTGACCCTGAAGCTTTCTTT
CSVSDPEAFF
>NA|TRBV7-9|TRBJ2-7|TRBD1
TGTGCCAGCAGCTCACGGGACAGGGAGTACGAGCAGTACTTC
CASSSRDREYEQYF
>NA|TRBV29-1|TRBJ2-7|NA
TGCAGCGTTGAACAGGGATTCGAGCAGTACTTC
CSVEQGFEQYF
>NA|TRBV25-1|TRBJ2-1|NA
TGTGCCAGCAGTGAATTCGACGCGGGGCCCGATAAAGATGAGCAGTTCTTC
CASSEFDAGPDKDEQFF
>NA|TRBV29-1|TRBJ2-7|TRBD1
TGCAGCGTTGAAGATGACAGGGGTTATGGTTTCCACGAGCAGTACTTC
CSVEDDRGYGFHEQYF
>NA|TRBV4-1|TRBJ2-3|NA
TGCGCCAGCAGCCCCTACACTAGTACAGATACGCAGTATTTT
CASSPYTSTDTQYF
>NA|TRBV5-6|TRBJ2-7|NA
TGTGCCAGCAGCTACAGGCCTATCTACGAGCAGTACTTC
CASSYRPIYEQYF
>few|TRBV30|TRBJ2-7|NA
TGTGCCTGGAGTGTAAAAGGGTGGGCCTACGAGCAGTACTTC
CAWSVKGWAYEQYF
>once|TRBV30|TRBJ2-7|NA
TGTGCCTGGACCCTCGGCATCAACGAGCAGTACTTC
CAWTLGINEQYF
>NA|TRBV4-1|TRBJ2-3|NA
TGCGCCAGCAGCCAAGCGGATGATAGCGTGAGCACAGATACGCAGTATTTT
CASSQADDSVSTDTQYF